This T cell receptor (beta chain) was recorded in a study of T cell responses to AZD1222 COVID-19 vaccine (dated by TCRdb to the early 2020s). Study-wide context: A total of about 240 trial participants underwent TCR sequencing, of whom about 210 received two doses of AZD1222 and about 26 received two doses of the MenACWY control vaccine. Trial participants were enrolled by age into 18-55, 56-69 and 70-plus year subgroups, with roughly 150, 30 and 60 TCR-sequenced participants respectively.

The CDR3 spans 15 residues, from the cysteine through the phenylalanine. Left in the record is the CDR3 DNA by itself, 45 bases read in frame from the first base. The CDR1 and CDR2 encoded by the germline V gene are SQVTM and ANQGSEA. The V end loses 7 bases and the J end loses 1 base, and a stretch of 19 bases separates them. The CDR3 regions of human TCRbeta chains were subjected to immunosequencing. Per the original workflow: Repertoire TCRs were matched against a reference library of SARS-CoV-2-specific TCRs generated with the MIRA antigen-specificity platform. Breadth was defined as the fraction of unique TCRs that were SARS-CoV-2-associated, and depth was defined as the fraction of total T cells that were SARS-CoV-2-associated. Using the MIRA data, each spike-specific TCR was assigned both to the spike region to which the TCR was reactive and to a CD4 or CD8 class. Log10-transformed breadth and depth values were compared by one-way ANOVA with Sidak's multiple comparisons tests. TCRdb limited this immuneACCESS table to in-frame rearrangements with V and J called. A share of clones is missing; checked studies link under half to unresolved V genes, and the rest is unexplained. V, J and clone size reflect that table, while D and trimming were determined from the DNA. A total of fewer than 200,000 clones appear in this sample, 90% to 95% of them only once. In total, the top ten clones hold 3.6% of the sample.

This sample's time point label indicates: about 28 days (+/-7) after the second vaccine dose. The sample's treatment or condition label, decoded: meningococcal conjugate vaccine given as trial control. Vaccinee samples were obtained from the UK trials COV001 and COV002, which included a single-blind randomized controlled phase 2/3 trial of AZD1222 (ChAdOx1 nCoV-19) in healthy adults. Trial participant PBMC samples were collected at day 0 and day 28 after the second dose for TCRbeta chain sequencing. Paper-wide results and their limitations: The vaccine-associated CD4 TCRs covered the entire spike protein, and the dominant responses fell in regions 160-218 and 743-854. Because no samples from the day 14 peak response were available, repertoires could be characterized only after the peak T cell response. Reportedly, almost half of the unique spike-specific TCRs recognized epitopes lying outside the regions that are mutated in the B.1.351 and B.1.1.7 variants. Conclusions about previously exposed vaccinees are limited, since just a handful of AZD1222 recipients were seropositive for SARS-CoV-2 at baseline. Spike-specific TCR breadth and depth rose significantly after two AZD1222 doses compared with day 0 and with MenACWY recipients. Participants were mostly white British, with more females than males. The authors suggested clonal diversity may have been underestimated. The 56-69-year group was small, and its depth increase did not reach significance, likely because of low power.

A remark on this clone: The specificity of this receptor is unknown. No much larger clone is present one base from it, and per-base qualities are unavailable.

Sequences were derived from peripheral blood, sampled 28 days after the second dose of the MenACWY control vaccine. The TCR comes from an adult who received the MenACWY meningococcal vaccine as a control. Rearrangement joined TRBV29-1 to TRBJ1-1; the D gene is unclear. The nucleotide sequence is TGCAGCGCAGGCCCCAGAGACGATCCGAACACTGAAGCTTTCTTT. Its protein is CSAGPRDDPNTEAFF.